The source of this T cell receptor (beta chain) is a study of cytomegalovirus exposure and HLA in healthy donors. In the PCR, 60 Vbeta and 13 Jbeta primers were used. Data came from immunoSEQ multiplex PCR; TCRdb stores just in-frame clones and leaves some out. Altogether under 130,000 clones are present, roughly 80% being singletons, with the ten largest covering approximately 7.2%. Notes on this clone: Its antigen is not known.

Regarding the study as a whole: A later analysis linked a missense DCLRE1C variant to TCR beta V- and J-gene trimming. Immune exposure was documented only through CMV serostatus. The authors later found TCR association rates varying by HLA locus, with DRB1 most and HLA-C fewest.

At the time of sampling, donors were nominally healthy, though unrecorded immune exposures were likely. The TCR comes from a man under 40 in good health and CMV-seropositive. The sequencing sample was made of PBMCs.

The DNA for the CDR3 is TGTGCCAGCAGCTTGACGATAGCGGGGGGGTTAAGCACAGATACGCAGTATTTT. This gives the protein CASSLTIAGGLSTDTQYF. V is TRBV5-8 and J is TRBJ2-3; 11 bases fit TRBD2. Trimming took 1 base from V and 0 from J; bases not matched to a gene: 7. Germline CDR1 is SGHTS and CDR2 is YDEGEE. This CDR3 has 18 residues.